This T cell receptor (beta chain) was recorded in a study of T cells in Graves' hyperthyroidism and ophthalmopathy. The study's findings and limits: Among thyroid clonotypes expanded above 0.001, most also appeared in blood.

A Clinical Activity Score of at least 3, a NOSPECS grade of at least 4 and a duration under 3 months were recorded in the ophthalmopathy patients. Clinical symptoms, serum thyroxine, TRAb, thyroid ultrasound and orbital computed tomography established diagnosis. The investigators amplified TCR beta CDR3 regions from RNA transcripts. An initial round of RT-PCR targeting the TCR CDR3 relied on the HTBI primer set. One entry per CDR3 protein, called by TCRdb with MiXCR from the multiplex PCR reads. The sample comprises hundreds of thousands of distinct CDR3 sequences, approximately 16% of which are singletons, and 2.5% to 4% rests with the top ten. Notes on this clonotype: Its antigen remains unknown.

The CDR3 runs 15 residues. The germline CDR1 and CDR2 sequences are SGHDT and YYEEEE. V was cut by 6 bases and J by 5 bases, with 20 bases left in between. The chain carries TRBV5-6 and TRBJ2-5; no firm D call. The sample comprised blood. The sequence was obtained from a woman in her 40s with Graves' ophthalmopathy. CDR3 sequence: CASNHQGPAGETQYF. CDR3 nucleotide sequence: TGTGCCAGCAACCATCAAGGCCCGGCTGGCGAGACCCAGTACTTC.